The next 20 T cell receptor beta chains were all read from a single sample in a study of shared clonotypes between healthy human individuals. Sequencing was performed with immunoSEQ multiplex PCR; in TCRdb, only in-frame clones are kept and a portion is missing. The repertoire holds some 2,100,000 clones, with under 97% as singletons. Sequenced input: naive CD4+ T cells sorted from blood. Documented subset: CD45RA+ positively selected. Receptors originate from a man aged 18 to 30 in good health.

This chain joins TRBV7-9 and TRBJ2-7; 8 bases are shared with TRBD1. CDR1 is SEHNR and CDR2 is FQNEAQ in the germline V gene (reference sequence). The CDR3 extends over 14 amino acids. Trimming removed 4 bases from V and 3 bases from J; junction bases left unmatched: 5. CDR3 amino acids: CASSSQGGGYEQYF. DNA for the CDR3: TGTGCCAGCAGCTCACAGGGGGGTGGCTACGAGCAGTACTTC.

Notes on this clone: This sample also contains other DNA sequences that code for the same CDR3. The rearrangement joins TRBV6-5 to TRBJ2-3; D remains unclear. The V gene's germline CDR1 is MNHEY and CDR2 SVGAGI. V lost 4 bases and J 5 bases, leaving 7 bases between the germline ends. CDR3 length: 12 amino acids. This CDR3 reads CASSSGGDTQYF. The CDR3, as DNA: TGTGCCAGCAGTTCAGGTGGAGATACGCAGTATTTT.

The chain couples TRBV5-1 to TRBJ2-5, with 8 bases identical to TRBD2. CDR3 length equals 18 residues. Germline lookup yields CDR1 SGHRS and CDR2 YFSETQ. Trimming took 1 base from V and 3 from J; bases not matched to a gene: 14. The chain's CDR3 is CASSLWGSLTSGEETQYF. The DNA of the CDR3 is TGCGCCAGCAGCTTGTGGGGCAGTCTTACTAGCGGAGAAGAGACCCAGTACTTC.

The CDR3 DNA follows: TGTGCCAGCAGCTTTGTTGGGACTAGCGGGAGTCCGAACAATGAGCAGTTCTTC. Protein sequence: CASSFVGTSGSPNNEQFF. The chain is built from TRBV12-1 and TRBJ2-1; TRBD2, as called in the table, went unchecked against the DNA. TRBV12-1 is classified as a pseudogene. The CDR3 is 18 residues long.

V is TRBV18 and J is TRBJ1-1; 7 positions match TRBD1. CDR1 is KGHSH, CDR2 LQKENI, per germline. The CDR3 loop spans 16 amino acids. V trimming: 3 bases; J trimming: 2 bases; junction bases outside the gene matches: 9. The CDR3 coding sequence is TGTGCCAGCTCACCCTATAGGACAGGACTTAACACTGAAGCTTTCTTT. Translated: CASSPYRTGLNTEAFF.

The gene calls are TRBV6-1 and TRBJ1-3, with TRBD1 matching 7 bases. The V and J ends lost 6 bases and 4 bases, in that order; junction bases with no gene match: 3. The CDR3 loop spans 13 amino acids. The germline gives CDR1 MNHNS, CDR2 SASEGT. The DNA of the CDR3 is TGTGCCAGCAGGGACAGGATCGGAAACACCATATATTTT. Protein product: CASRDRIGNTIYF.

In this sample, this clone turned up once. The sample has other DNA sequences that encode this CDR3 too. V is TRBV2 and J is TRBJ2-3; D is undetermined. V was cut by 6 bases and J by 2 bases, with 6 bases left in between. This CDR3 region has 12 residues. Per germline, CDR1 SNHLY and CDR2 FYNNEI. DNA of the CDR3: TGTGCCAGCAGCGGCTCCACAGATACGCAGTATTTT. This sequence encodes CASSGSTDTQYF. The entire variable domain, with the rest obtained from reference TRBV2 and TRBJ2-3, is as follows: EPEVTQTPSHQVTQMGQEVILRCVPISNHLYFYWYRQILGQKVEFLVSFYNNEISEKSEIFDDQFSVERPDGSNFTLKIRSTKLEDSAMYFCASSGSTDTQYFGPGTRLTVL.

This clone was detected once. The genes are TRBV30 and TRBJ1-1; D gene ambiguous. Trimming removed 6 bases at V and 3 bases at J, with 8 bases between. The CDR3 totals 11 residues. Germline V gene data show CDR1 as GTSNPN and CDR2 as SVGIG (reference sequence). The DNA of the CDR3 is TGTGCCTGTTCCCAGGACACTGAAGCTTTCTTT. Translated, it gives CACSQDTEAFF.

V is TRBV27 and J is TRBJ2-7, with 10 bases fitting TRBD2. J gave up 0 bases and V 9 bases, and 17 bases lay outside the gene matches. The CDR3 sequence is 18 residues long. The V gene's germline CDR1 is MNHEY and CDR2 SMNVEV (reference sequence). This CDR3 is CARVSASSGGPNSYEQYF. CDR3 nucleotide sequence: TGTGCCAGAGTTTCGGCGTCTAGCGGGGGCCCAAACTCCTACGAGCAGTACTTC.

This chain connects TRBV30 to TRBJ1-5, with 8 nucleotides matching TRBD1. The V segment lost 5 bases and the J segment 5 bases; nucleotides outside the gene matches: 2. Per germline, CDR1 GTSNPN and CDR2 SVGIG (reference sequence). The CDR3 covers 12 residues. This CDR3 is CAWDRGDQPQHF. The CDR3 DNA follows: TGTGCCTGGGACAGGGGAGATCAGCCCCAGCATTTT.

The chain links TRBV7-9 to TRBJ2-1; 8 bases map to TRBD1. This CDR3 has 13 amino acids. CDR1 and CDR2 from the germline V gene are SEHNR and FQNEAQ (reference sequence). The J segment lost 12 bases and the V segment lost 5 bases, leaving 9 bases of the junction unmatched. This CDR3 is CASSLLPGQAQFF. CDR3 nucleotides: TGTGCCAGCAGCCTCCTTCCGGGACAGGCGCAGTTCTTC.

This clone was found once. J is TRBJ2-3 and V is TRBV5-4; D is possibly TRBD1 (5 bases). The CDR3 sequence is 16 residues long. Germline loops: CDR1 SGHNT, CDR2 YYREEE (reference sequence). Trimming removed 7 bases from V and 0 bases from J, with 18 bases in between. As DNA, the CDR3 is TGTGCCAGCCGAAAGACAGTCCTTGAGAGCACAGATACGCAGTATTTT. Translated: CASRKTVLESTDTQYF.

The chain links TRBV28 to TRBJ2-7; D possibly corresponds to TRBD1 (6 bases). The CDR3 runs 14 residues. CDR1 is MDHEN and CDR2 is SYDVKM in the germline V gene. V was shortened by 6 bases and J by 4 bases, with 16 bases between the two germline ends. This CDR3 reads CASSFDRIRYEQYF. The CDR3 DNA reads as TGTGCCAGCAGCTTCGACAGGATCAGGTACGAGCAGTACTTC. Combining the CDR3 with reference TRBV28 and TRBJ2-7 gives the whole variable domain DVKVTQSSRYLVKRTGEKVFLECVQDMDHENMFWYRQDPGLGLRLIYFSYDVKMKEKGDIPEGYSVSREKKERFSLILESASTNQTSMYLCASSFDRIRYEQYFGPGTRLTVT.

The V and J genes are TRBV11-2 and TRBJ1-1; tentatively, D is TRBD1 (5 bases). The CDR3 extends over 16 amino acids. V was clipped by 5 bases and J by 1 base, with 17 bases between them. CDR1 and CDR2 from the germline V gene are SGHAT and FQNNGV. The CDR3 region is CASSPALGRGNTEAFF. The CDR3 DNA reads TGTGCCAGCAGCCCCGCTCTGGGAAGGGGGAACACTGAAGCTTTCTTT.

Comments on this clone: The same CDR3 arises from other DNA sequences in this sample as well. This CDR3 reads CASSGTGELFF. CDR3 nucleotides: TGTGCCAGCTCGGGCACCGGGGAGCTGTTTTTT. This chain links TRBV2 with TRBJ2-2; no definite D call. The V gene's germline CDR1 is SNHLY and CDR2 FYNNEI. CDR3 length: 11 amino acids. V lost 8 bases and J 4 bases, leaving 5 bases between the germline ends.

V gene TRBV7-2 combines with J gene TRBJ2-3; 10 positions agree with TRBD2. Looked up from germline, CDR1 is SGHTA and CDR2 is FQGNSA. The CDR3 runs to 16 residues. The V and J ends lost 6 bases and 5 bases, in that order; junction bases with no gene match: 11. As DNA, the CDR3 is TGTGCCAGCAGGATATCTAGCGGGAGAATAGAAGATACGCAGTATTTT. Its protein product is CASRISSGRIEDTQYF.

The chain joins TRBV5-1 to TRBJ2-5; TRBD1 might be the D (6 bases). This CDR3 is built from 13 residues. With 5 bases removed from V and 2 bases from J, the gap between germline ends came to 10 bases. The germline V gene has CDR1 SGHRS and CDR2 YFSETQ. The CDR3 DNA reads as TGCGCCAGCAGTCAGGGGCCACAAGAGACCCAGTACTTC. This codes for CASSQGPQETQYF.

The chain employs TRBV7-9 and TRBJ1-4; D possibly corresponds to TRBD1 (5 bases). Germline CDR1 reads SEHNR; CDR2 reads FQNEAQ (reference sequence). V was shortened by 5 bases and J by 2 bases, with 18 bases between the two germline ends. The CDR3 has 17 residues. The CDR3 nucleotides read TGTGCCAGCAGCCTGAGGGGCCCAACCGGGACTAATGAAAAACTGTTTTTT. This translates into CASSLRGPTGTNEKLFF.

This chain links TRBV11-2 with TRBJ2-5; 9 positions agree with TRBD1. There are 15 residues in the CDR3. CDR1 SGHAT and CDR2 FQNNGV come from the germline V gene. J gave up 5 bases and V 5 bases, and 9 bases lay outside the gene matches. The CDR3 DNA reads as TGTGCCAGCAGCGCCCGGAGGACAGGGGTGGAGACCCAGTACTTC. This sequence encodes CASSARRTGVETQYF.

The CDR3 coding sequence is TGTGCCAGTAGTGGGTACCGGGACAGTTCCTACGAGCAGTACTTC. Its protein is CASSGYRDSSYEQYF. The chain links TRBV19 to TRBJ2-7; 7 bases map to TRBD1. CDR3 length: 15 amino acids. The V segment lost 5 bases and the J segment 1 base; nucleotides outside the gene matches: 8. Looked up from germline, CDR1 is LNHDA and CDR2 is SQIVND (reference sequence).